The following is a TCR beta chain sequence with its context. This record belongs to a study of cytomegalovirus exposure and HLA in healthy donors. Germline lookup yields CDR1 SGHRS and CDR2 YFSETQ. Deletions cut 2 bases from V and 4 bases from J, with 18 bases between. This CDR3 contains 16 residues. A multiplex PCR was run with 60 Vbeta primers and 13 Jbeta primers. Sequencing used immunoSEQ multiplex PCR; TCRdb keeps in-frame clones, though not all of them. The sample lists around 150,000 clones, approximately 79% occurring once. This receptor was identified in a man aged 40-50 years in good health and CMV-seronegative. V usage is TRBV5-1 and J usage is TRBJ1-1; no definite D call. The sequenced sample was PBMCs. CDR3 sequence reads: CASSFNLPEASTEAFF. The CDR3 nucleotides are TGCGCCAGCAGCTTTAACTTACCGGAGGCGAGCACTGAAGCTTTCTTT. The whole variable domain, filled in from reference TRBV5-1 and TRBJ1-1, reads KAGVTQTPRYLIKTRGQQVTLSCSPISGHRSVSWYQQTPGQGLQFLFEYFSETQRNKGNFPGRFSGRQFSNSRSEMNVSTLELGDSALYLCASSFNLPEASTEAFFGQGTRLTVV.